This TCR beta chain originates from a study of regulatory T cells in long-lasting Graves disease. Study-wide results and limits: Patients with persistent disease showed a bias toward TRBV28, TRBJ1-2 and TRBJ2-5. Persistent Graves' disease cases displayed lower TCR diversity than newly diagnosed ones.

Trimming left V 0 bases short and J 0 bases short, with 12 bases between. Germline CDR1 is DFQATT and CDR2 is SNEGSKA (reference sequence). This CDR3 has 15 residues. Time point of the sample: newly diagnosed GD, antithyroid drugs for less than 3 months. TCR sequences were obtained from RNA taken from PBMCs. Criteria from the American Thyroid Association guidelines were applied to diagnose Graves' disease. For this clonotype: Its target is not known.

For TCR beta, libraries came from iRepertoire HTBI primers and Arm-PCR of CDR3 regions. TCRdb fed the multiplex PCR reads into MiXCR, producing one record per CDR3 protein. The sample lists over 500,000 distinct CDR3 sequences, 16% occurring once. These data also featured in a second study, about T cells in Graves' hyperthyroidism and ophthalmopathy.

The chain uses TRBV20-1 and TRBJ2-7, with D perhaps TRBD2 (5 bases). The sequence came from a man younger than 35 with Graves disease. Source: peripheral blood mononuclear cells (PBMCs), taken at new diagnosis, from a patient treated with antithyroid drugs. The CDR3 is CSARDRTGSSYEQYF. The CDR3, as DNA: TGCAGTGCTAGAGATCGGACTGGAAGCTCCTACGAGCAGTACTTC.